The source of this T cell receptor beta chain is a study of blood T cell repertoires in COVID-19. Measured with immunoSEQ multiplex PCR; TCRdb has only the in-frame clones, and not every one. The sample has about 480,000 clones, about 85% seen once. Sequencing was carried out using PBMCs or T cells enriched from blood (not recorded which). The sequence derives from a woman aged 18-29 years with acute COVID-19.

The CDR3, as DNA: TGTGCCAGCAGCTACGGGACAGGGGATGGCTACACCTTC. Translation: CASSYGTGDGYTF. The chain uses TRBV5-6 and TRBJ1-2; 10 bases map to TRBD1. V dropped 3 bases and J dropped 6; count of bases not matched to a gene: 2. The germline V gene has CDR1 SGHDT and CDR2 YYEEEE. The CDR3 loop spans 13 amino acids.